Listed here are 19 T cell receptor beta chains from one sample, sequenced in a study of shared clonotypes between healthy human individuals. TCRdb's table, derived via immunoSEQ multiplex PCR, lists solely in-frame clones and lacks some. This sample has approximately 2.5 million clones, with more than 80% found just once. The sequencing input was naive CD4+ T cells sorted from blood. Subset: CD45RA+ positively selected. The receptors shown here come from a man younger than 30 in good health.

This clone was recorded only once. V and J are TRBV21-1 and TRBJ1-5. TRBV21-1 is reported as a pseudogene. CDR3 length: 17 residues. The CDR3 sequence: CASSKLRGNYSNQPQHF. The CDR3 region has the DNA TGTGCCAGCAGCAAGTTGAGAGGCAATTATAGCAATCAGCCCCAGCATTTT.

On this clone: Different DNA sequences within this sample yield the same CDR3. This chain uses TRBV18 with TRBJ1-1, with D perhaps matching TRBD1 (5 bases). The CDR3 is 13 residues long. Germline values: CDR1 KGHSH, CDR2 LQKENI. Trimming took off 3 bases at V and 1 base at J, with 6 bases between the two ends. CDR3 DNA sequence: TGTGCCAGCTCACCGACAGAGAACACTGAAGCTTTCTTT. This encodes CASSPTENTEAFF.

V usage is TRBV19 and J usage is TRBJ2-6, with D hard to call. CDR1 and CDR2 from the germline V gene are LNHDA and SQIVND (reference sequence). V was clipped by 10 bases and J by 3 bases, with 16 bases between them. The CDR3 runs to 15 residues. The CDR3 region is CATRPEGIGANVLTF. The CDR3 DNA is TGTGCCACCCGCCCTGAAGGGATTGGGGCCAACGTCCTGACTTTC.

The rearrangement uses TRBV5-1 and TRBJ2-7; D gene uncertain. Trimming took 2 bases from V and 3 from J, leaving 6 bases between them. Germline CDR1 is SGHRS and CDR2 is YFSETQ. The CDR3 runs 12 residues. CDR3 sequence: CASSLRDYEQYF. In DNA, the CDR3 is TGCGCCAGCAGCTTAAGAGACTACGAGCAGTACTTC.

As to this clone: The same CDR3 arises from other DNA sequences in this sample as well. This sequence joins TRBV7-3 and TRBJ1-1, with D unresolved. The CDR3 extends over 14 amino acids. The germline CDR1 and CDR2 sequences are SGHTA and FQGTGA. Trimming pared 2 bases from V and 0 bases from J, leaving 7 bases between. CDR3 in amino acids: CASSLSGMNTEAFF. The CDR3 DNA sequence: TGTGCCAGCAGCTTATCGGGTATGAACACTGAAGCTTTCTTT. The full variable domain, in which reference TRBV7-3 and TRBJ1-1 provide the parts outside the CDR3, is GAGVSQTPSNKVTEKGKYVELRCDPISGHTALYWYRQSLGQGPEFLIYFQGTGAADDSGLPNDRFFAVRPEGSVSTLKIQRTERGDSAVYLCASSLSGMNTEAFFGQGTRLTVV.

A word on this clone: Other nucleotide sequences from this sample produce the same CDR3. This rearrangement joins TRBV9 to TRBJ2-1, with D maybe TRBD1 (7 bases). There are 15 residues in the CDR3. Germline lookup yields CDR1 SGDLS and CDR2 YYNGEE. V was clipped by 0 bases and J by 3 bases, with 10 bases between them. CDR3 loop: CASSVGQGGYNEQFF. CDR3 in DNA: TGTGCCAGCAGCGTAGGGCAGGGGGGCTACAATGAGCAGTTCTTC.

This clone has only a few counts. V usage is TRBV10-1 and J usage is TRBJ1-1; TRBD1 might be the D (5 bases). V was pared by 5 bases and J by 5 bases, with 12 bases between. Germline V gives CDR1 WNHNN, CDR2 SYGVQD (reference sequence). The CDR3 is 13 residues long. In nucleotides, the CDR3 is TGCGCCAGCAGTCCAAGACAGAATACTGAAGCTTTCTTT. This encodes CASSPRQNTEAFF.

V gene TRBV6-5 combines with J gene TRBJ2-7, with no clear D. There are 15 residues in the CDR3. Trimming left V 0 bases short and J 4 bases short, with 13 bases between. CDR1 MNHEY and CDR2 SVGAGI come from the germline V gene. CDR3 in amino acids: CASSYSAANLYEQYF. In nucleotides, the CDR3 is TGTGCCAGCAGTTACTCGGCTGCTAACCTGTACGAGCAGTACTTC.

This clone was seen a single time. The chain recombines TRBV4-3 with TRBJ2-7; 9 bases are a match to TRBD1. Germline V lookup: CDR1 LGHNA, CDR2 YSLEER. The CDR3 spans 15 residues. V was pared by 0 bases and J by 5 bases, with 5 bases of the junction left unmatched. CDR3 loop: CASSQETGGSNEQYF. CDR3 sequence (DNA): TGCGCCAGCAGCCAAGAGACAGGGGGATCTAACGAGCAGTACTTC.

V usage is TRBV10-2 and J usage is TRBJ1-2; D is unresolved. Germline loops: CDR1 WSHSY, CDR2 SAAADI. The V and J ends lost 3 bases and 2 bases respectively, with 10 bases between them. The CDR3 is made up of 14 amino acids. CDR3 bases: TGCGCCAGCAGTGAAAGGAACCCGAACTATGGCTACACCTTC. This sequence encodes CASSERNPNYGYTF.

The chain recombines TRBV5-6 with TRBJ2-4; no clear D. V lost 1 base, J lost 7 bases, and 12 bases lay in between. CDR1 and CDR2 (germline): SGHDT, YYEEEE. CDR3 length: 14 residues. The CDR3 bases are TGTGCCAGCAGCTTGAGGCTGGTAATGAACATTCAGTACTTC. This translates into CASSLRLVMNIQYF. Supplemented by reference TRBV5-6 and TRBJ2-4, the full variable domain reads DAGVTQSPTHLIKTRGQQVTLRCSPKSGHDTVSWYQQALGQGPQFIFQYYEEEERQRGNFPDRFSGHQFPNYSSELNVNALLLGDSALYLCASSLRLVMNIQYFGAGTRLSVL.

The genes are TRBV5-6 and TRBJ1-6; 7 nucleotides agree with TRBD1. J gave up 10 bases and V 0 bases, and 7 bases lay outside the gene matches. The CDR3 extends over 15 amino acids. The germline CDR1 and CDR2 sequences are SGHDT and YYEEEE. The CDR3 reads CASSLATGVGSPLHF. The CDR3 DNA is TGTGCCAGCAGCTTGGCCACAGGGGTCGGGTCACCCCTCCACTTT.

The chain joins TRBV9 to TRBJ2-3, with 11 bases that match TRBD2. Germline loops: CDR1 SGDLS, CDR2 YYNGEE. This CDR3 is 15 amino acids long. V was clipped by 6 bases and J by 8 bases; unmatched bases: 11. CDR3 residues: CASTAGLAGGGTQYF. The CDR3, as DNA: TGTGCCAGCACGGCCGGGCTAGCGGGAGGAGGTACGCAGTATTTT.

The rearrangement joins TRBV6-6 to TRBJ2-7, with TRBD2 identical over 8 bases. CDR1 is MNHNY and CDR2 is SVGAGI in the germline V gene (reference sequence). Trimming took 7 bases from V and 5 from J; bases not matched to a gene: 16. This CDR3 has 16 amino acids. CDR3 in amino acids: CASTSYGSGTRNEQYF. CDR3 coding DNA: TGTGCCAGCACCTCCTATGGTAGCGGGACGAGAAACGAGCAGTACTTC.

The gene calls are TRBV27 and TRBJ2-7, with a possible D match to TRBD1 (6 bases). The CDR3 totals 14 residues. Trimming removed 2 bases at V and 0 bases at J, with 8 bases between. Germline CDR1 is MNHEY and CDR2 is SMNVEV (reference sequence). The CDR3 region is CASSLHRASYEQYF. CDR3 nucleotide sequence: TGTGCCAGCAGTTTACACAGGGCCTCCTACGAGCAGTACTTC.

This clone appeared once. CDR3 loop: CASSSINEQFF. In DNA, the CDR3 is TGCGCCAGCAGCTCTATCAATGAGCAGTTCTTC. J is TRBJ2-1 and V is TRBV5-1, with no clear D. This CDR3 has 11 residues. Per the germline V gene, CDR1 is SGHRS and CDR2 is YFSETQ. The V end was cut by 3 bases, the J end by 6 bases, with 4 bases between. Supplemented by reference TRBV5-1 and TRBJ2-1, the full variable domain reads KAGVTQTPRYLIKTRGQQVTLSCSPISGHRSVSWYQQTPGQGLQFLFEYFSETQRNKGNFPGRFSGRQFSNSRSEMNVSTLELGDSALYLCASSSINEQFFGPGTRLTVL.

The chain couples TRBV11-3 to TRBJ2-5, with D perhaps TRBD1 or TRBD2 (5 bases each). Germline CDR1 reads SGHNT; CDR2 reads YENEEA. The CDR3 sequence is 13 residues long. Deletions cut 5 bases from V and 2 bases from J, with 9 bases between. CDR3 sequence reads: CASSEGNQETQYF. The CDR3 coding sequence is TGTGCCAGCAGCGAGGGGAATCAAGAGACCCAGTACTTC.

J is TRBJ2-2 and V is TRBV9; D tentatively fits TRBD1 or TRBD2 (5 bases each). The ends were cut back, 0 bases at V and 0 bases at J, with 24 bases in the middle. This CDR3 comprises 21 residues. CDR1 and CDR2 (germline): SGDLS, YYNGEE. The DNA of the CDR3 is TGTGCCAGCAGCGTAGGAGGGGACGTCACTTCTATACTATCGAACACCGGGGAGCTGTTTTTT. Residues: CASSVGGDVTSILSNTGELFF. The variable domain in full, completed from reference TRBV9 and TRBJ2-2, reads DSGVTQTPKHLITATGQRVTLRCSPRSGDLSVYWYQQSLDQGLQFLIQYYNGEERAKGNILERFSAQQFPDLHSELNLSSLELGDSALYFCASSVGGDVTSILSNTGELFFGEGSRLTVL.

The chain recombines TRBV6-1 with TRBJ2-6, with 8 bases that match TRBD1. CDR1 and CDR2 (germline): MNHNS, SASEGT. This CDR3 region has 17 residues. Losses at the gene ends were 4 bases for V and 0 bases for J; bases not matched to a gene: 5. CDR3 sequence reads: CASSGGTGNSGANVLTF. The CDR3 DNA follows: TGTGCCAGCAGTGGGGGGACAGGTAACTCTGGGGCCAACGTCCTGACTTTC.